The clone carrying this T cell receptor (beta chain) has at least ten counts. The antigen remains undetermined. The sequenced template was RNA, covering the TCR beta CDR3 region. The library came from an HTBI-primed first-round RT-PCR and a second-round multiplex PCR. Via MiXCR, TCRdb re-called the multiplex PCR reads, giving one row per CDR3 protein. Altogether almost 400,000 distinct CDR3 sequences are present, around 18% being singletons, with the ten largest covering around 1.6%. In donors with ophthalmopathy, activity was moderate-to-severe, with CAS ≥3, NOSPECS ≥4 and duration under 3 months. PBMCs were isolated from an approximately 10 ml sample of fresh peripheral blood. This specimen comes from a study of Graves' ophthalmopathy and Graves' hyperthyroidism. Unmatched junction bases numbered 10, after V lost 4 bases and J lost 6 bases. This CDR3 contains 15 residues. Germline CDR1 and CDR2: MNHEY and SMNVEV (reference sequence).

Study-level results: From stable hyperthyroidism, ophthalmopathy was separated by a 13-signature model with 85% to 90% sensitivity and roughly 84% specificity.

This clonotype was sampled from a woman aged 18-29 years with Graves' ophthalmopathy. The specimen sequenced was peripheral blood. The rearrangement joins TRBV27 to TRBJ2-7, with 9 bases lining up with TRBD1. DNA of the CDR3: TGTGCCAGCAGTTCCCACCGGACAGGGGAACGCGAGCAGTACTTC. This codes for CASSSHRTGEREQYF.